The source of this TCR beta chain is a study of CD8 T cells in ankylosing spondylitis. Overall study findings and caveats: Ankylosing spondylitis blood appeared to be characterized by a TCR beta motif of under ten highly homologous variants.

Scientists made TCR beta libraries using quantitative 5'-RACE with molecular barcodes. TCRdb redid the calling of the 5' RACE reads with MiXCR, one entry per CDR3 protein. The table has 250,000 to 400,000 distinct CDR3 sequences, around a tenth seen once; the top ten hold about a tenth. This clonotype was counted at least ten times. No antigen is known for it. This CDR3 comprises 13 residues. In germline, CDR1 is ENHRY, CDR2 SYGVKD. Trimming removed 8 bases at V and 6 bases at J, with 16 bases between. The sequence came from a female donor with ankylosing spondylitis or in good health (not recorded which). Material: blood, either unsorted or a sorted T cell fraction (not recorded which). V gene TRBV10-3 combines with J gene TRBJ2-5; D not certain. In DNA, the CDR3 is TGTGCCATCTCTGCAGGAATAAGACAGACCCAGTACTTC. Its translation: CAISAGIRQTQYF.